This entry lists 4 T cell receptor beta chains sequenced from one sample in a study of technical replicates of blood from a handful of donors. The method was immunoSEQ multiplex PCR; TCRdb's version includes in-frame clones alone and lacks a portion of them. Of some 83,000 clones listed, more than 85% are singletons. The sample was T cells isolated from PBMCs. These receptors were collected from a human donor in good health.

The chain links TRBV28 to TRBJ1-5, with 7 bases fitting TRBD1. The CDR3 contains 15 residues. Germline loops: CDR1 MDHEN, CDR2 SYDVKM. V gave up 1 base and J gave up 9 bases; unmatched junction bases: 9. For the CDR3, the DNA is TGTGCCAGCAGTTTATTAGACAGGGCCATCGGGCCCCAGCATTTT. Amino acid sequence: CASSLLDRAIGPQHF.

This clone was observed a single time. The J gene is TRBJ2-1, the V gene TRBV9; D is unresolved. The CDR3 has 16 residues. From germline, CDR1 is SGDLS and CDR2 YYNGEE. Trimming cost V 0 bases and J 0 bases, with 10 bases left between them. CDR3 coding DNA: TGTGCCAGCAGCGTAGAAGCGCCTAGCTCCTACAATGAGCAGTTCTTC. Translation: CASSVEAPSSYNEQFF. Drawing the rest from reference TRBV9 and TRBJ2-1, the complete variable domain is DSGVTQTPKHLITATGQRVTLRCSPRSGDLSVYWYQQSLDQGLQFLIQYYNGEERAKGNILERFSAQQFPDLHSELNLSSLELGDSALYFCASSVEAPSSYNEQFFGPGTRLTVL.

V usage is TRBV29-1 and J usage is TRBJ1-2; 7 bases are a match to TRBD1. The ends lost 5 bases at V and 5 bases at J; junction bases unmatched: 5. Germline loops: CDR1 SQVTM, CDR2 ANQGSEA. This CDR3 has 12 amino acids. Here the CDR3 reads CSVTTGYYGYTF. For the CDR3, the DNA is TGCAGCGTTACGACAGGGTATTATGGCTACACCTTC.

This clone has only one observation. The chain recombines TRBV19 with TRBJ2-2; D perhaps matches TRBD2 (6 bases). Germline-derived CDR1 and CDR2 are LNHDA and SQIVND (reference sequence). The CDR3 extends over 16 amino acids. V lost 9 bases and J 1 base, leaving 18 bases between the germline ends. The CDR3 reads CASHNPRGGNTGELFF. The CDR3 DNA reads as TGTGCCAGCCACAACCCTAGGGGAGGGAACACCGGGGAGCTGTTTTTT.